This paragraph covers one T cell receptor beta chain sequence. Its antigen is currently not known. No per-base quality is available; no much larger clone lies one base away. From the cysteine through the phenylalanine, the CDR3 covers 14 amino acids. Kept here is only the CDR3 DNA, which spans 42 bases and is read in frame from base 1. The germline V and J ends show losses of 3 bases and 3 bases respectively, and no gene match explains 7 bases of the junction. CDR1 and CDR2, looked up from the germline V gene (reference sequence), are DFQATT and SNEGSKA. Libraries were prepared through PCR. The run used an Illumina HiSeq 2500. To reduce PCR and sequencing biases, unique molecular identifiers were incorporated into the TCR beta cDNA libraries. Per 1 to 10 million input T cells, approximately 500,000 cDNA molecules were obtained, such that each molecule approximated one T cell. The patient libraries were prepared and sequenced with the same protocol used for the earlier healthy control dataset. Samples belonging to the same batch were prepared together, multiplexed and sequenced on a shared HiSeq lane. Regarding the original processing steps: Raw barcoded reads were processed with MIGEC, and single-read molecular identifier groups were discarded before consensus assembly and CDR3 extraction. VDJtools was used for post-analysis of the clonotype tables, and diversity was normalized by down-sampling every dataset to the size of the smallest sample. In repertoire overlap clustering, CDR3 amino acid sequences, but not nucleotide sequences, were matched to correct batch-related cross-sample contamination. TCRdb took the public reads, trimmed them with fastp at Q25, ran MiXCR for clone calling and kept in-frame beta chains. A single entry per CDR3 protein holds the most common genes and DNA from its merged rows. What appears here as the V and J calls and clone size reflects TCRdb's work, not the paper's. This sample comprises around 500,000 distinct CDR3 sequences, around a third of them detected only once. The ten largest clones represent around 6.1% of the sample.

This entry is derived from a study of post-analysis software for immune sequencing data (dated by TCRdb to 2014 to 2015). Regarding the complete study: Recorded disease courses included relapsing-remitting, secondary progressive and progressive-relapsing multiple sclerosis, with some patients lacking subtype annotation. The patient repertoires were set against 10 or so previously published healthy control repertoires from donors whose ages ranged from roughly 6 to 27 years. A subset of samples was prepared in parallel using single-end sample barcoding, then pooled and co-amplified after Illumina adapter ligation.

To demonstrate the VDJtools post-analysis software, the study profiled TCR beta repertoires from the peripheral blood of about 13 young patients with multiple sclerosis. Multiple sclerosis patients were children and adolescents aged about 6 to 16 years. The investigation overall reported the following: Direct clustering with F measure revealed strong co-clustering of samples prepared in the same batch, which led to a batch-effect correction. Significantly lower normalized Chao1 diversity was found in multiple sclerosis patients than in controls, suggesting substantial peripheral T-cell clonal expansion. The multiple sclerosis patient group was slightly younger than the control group. Patients showed significantly higher frequencies than controls for roughly five TRBV segments, among them TRBV5-6, TRBV5-1 and TRBV20-1.

This clonotype was sampled from a girl aged 2 to 17 with multiple sclerosis. The sequence is built from TRBV20-1 and TRBJ1-1, with TRBD1 matching 7 junction bases. Sequencing was carried out using blood. The sequence in DNA is TGCAGTGCTAGCTCACCCAGGGGGGACACTGAAGCTTTCTTT. Protein translation: CSASSPRGDTEAFF.